The source of this T cell receptor (beta chain) is a study of shared clonotypes between healthy human individuals. Germline lookup yields CDR1 WNHNN and CDR2 SYGVQD (reference sequence). The CDR3 totals 13 residues. The ends were cut back, 2 bases at V and 9 bases at J, with 12 bases in the middle. Across several immunoSEQ plates, the genomic DNA of each subset was split evenly. Repertoires were generated with immunoSEQ multiplex PCR, while TCRdb's copy carries only in-frame clones and drops some. Among about half a million clones listed, more than 75% were seen once. The source is a woman aged 40 to 50 in good health. Some clones in this sample may be carry-over from other donors' samples. The chain is built from TRBV10-1 and TRBJ2-3; D gene uncertain. The sequenced material came from PBMCs. CDR3 residues: CASSEPSPGTQYF. The CDR3 nucleotides read TGCGCCAGCAGTGAGCCGAGCCCCGGGACGCAGTATTTT.